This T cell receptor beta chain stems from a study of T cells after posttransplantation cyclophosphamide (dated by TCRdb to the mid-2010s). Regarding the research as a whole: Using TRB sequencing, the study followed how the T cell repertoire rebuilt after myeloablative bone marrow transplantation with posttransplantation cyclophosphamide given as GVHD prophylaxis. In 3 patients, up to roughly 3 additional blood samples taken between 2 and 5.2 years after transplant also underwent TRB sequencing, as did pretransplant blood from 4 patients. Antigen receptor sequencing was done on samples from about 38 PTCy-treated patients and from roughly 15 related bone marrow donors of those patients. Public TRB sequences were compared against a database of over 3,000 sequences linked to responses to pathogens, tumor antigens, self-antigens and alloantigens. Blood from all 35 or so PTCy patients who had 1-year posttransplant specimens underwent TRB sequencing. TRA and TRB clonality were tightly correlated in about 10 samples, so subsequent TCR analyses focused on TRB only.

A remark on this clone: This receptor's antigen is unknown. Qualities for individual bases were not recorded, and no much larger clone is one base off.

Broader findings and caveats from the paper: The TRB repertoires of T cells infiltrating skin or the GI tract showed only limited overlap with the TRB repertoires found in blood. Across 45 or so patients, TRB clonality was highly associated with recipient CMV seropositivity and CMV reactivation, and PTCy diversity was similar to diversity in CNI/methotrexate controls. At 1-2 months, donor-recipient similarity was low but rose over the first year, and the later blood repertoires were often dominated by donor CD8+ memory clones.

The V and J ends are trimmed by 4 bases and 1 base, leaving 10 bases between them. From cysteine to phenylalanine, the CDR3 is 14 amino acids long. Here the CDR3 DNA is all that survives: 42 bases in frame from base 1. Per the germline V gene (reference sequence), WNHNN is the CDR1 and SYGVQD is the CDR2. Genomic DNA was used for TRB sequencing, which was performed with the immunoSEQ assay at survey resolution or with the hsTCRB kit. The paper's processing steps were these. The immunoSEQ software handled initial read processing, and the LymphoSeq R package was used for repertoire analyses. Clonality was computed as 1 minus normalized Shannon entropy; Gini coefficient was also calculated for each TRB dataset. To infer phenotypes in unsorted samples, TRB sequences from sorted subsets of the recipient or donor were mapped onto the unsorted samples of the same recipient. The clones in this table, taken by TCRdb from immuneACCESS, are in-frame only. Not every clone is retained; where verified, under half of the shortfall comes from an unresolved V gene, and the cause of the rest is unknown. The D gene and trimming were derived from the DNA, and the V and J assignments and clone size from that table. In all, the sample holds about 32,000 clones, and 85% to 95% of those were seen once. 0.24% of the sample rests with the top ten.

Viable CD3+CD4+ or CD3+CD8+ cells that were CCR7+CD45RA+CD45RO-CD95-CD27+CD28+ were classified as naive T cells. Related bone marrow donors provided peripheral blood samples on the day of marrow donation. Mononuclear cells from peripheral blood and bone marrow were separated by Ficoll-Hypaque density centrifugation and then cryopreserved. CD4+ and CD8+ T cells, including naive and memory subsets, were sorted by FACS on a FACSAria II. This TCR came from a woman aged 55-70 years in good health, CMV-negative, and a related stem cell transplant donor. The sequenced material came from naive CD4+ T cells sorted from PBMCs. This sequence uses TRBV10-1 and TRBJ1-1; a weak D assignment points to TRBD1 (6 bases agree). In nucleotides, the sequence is TGCGCCAGCAGTGCGACAGGACCGAACACTGAAGCTTTCTTT. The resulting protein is CASSATGPNTEAFF.